The 25 T cell receptor beta chains reported below all come from one sample, sequenced in a study of neurological immune-mediated disorders. TCRdb called the 5' RACE reads again in MiXCR, with one record for every CDR3 protein. The repertoire holds about 25,000 distinct CDR3 sequences, with 3.3% as singletons. Sequencing input: PBMCs. Receptors were obtained from a woman aged 25 to 39 with multiple sclerosis.

This clonotype was picked up many times. This rearrangement joins TRBV4-2 to TRBJ2-2; D remains unclear. V was trimmed by 0 bases and J by 7 bases, leaving 18 bases between them. CDR1 is LGHNA, CDR2 YNFKEQ, per germline. This CDR3 region has 17 residues. CDR3 bases: TGTGCCAGCAGCCAAGAGGCGAGGCTATTATACCGCGGGGAGCTGTTTTTT. Encoded protein: CASSQEARLLYRGELFF.

This clonotype was detected many times. J is TRBJ2-1 and V is TRBV12-3 or TRBV12-4, with a weak D call TRBD2 (5 bases). Trimming removed 7 bases from V and 7 bases from J, with 23 bases in between. The CDR3 is made up of 16 amino acids. The CDR3 is CASTYRPRAYFNEQFF. The CDR3 bases are TGTGCCAGCACCTATCGGCCGAGGGCTTATTTTAATGAGCAGTTCTTC.

This clonotype was picked up many times. The chain employs TRBV20-1 and TRBJ2-1, with D maybe TRBD1 (6 bases). This CDR3 has 15 residues. Germline-derived CDR1 and CDR2 are DFQATT and SNEGSKA (reference sequence). Trimming shortened V by 0 bases and J by 6 bases, and 15 bases separated the two germline ends. The DNA of the CDR3 is TGCAGTGCTAGAGAAACAGGGCTAGGCGGCAATGAGCAGTTCTTC. This gives the protein CSARETGLGGNEQFF.

This clonotype was recorded many times. The J gene is TRBJ1-2, the V gene TRBV4-2; D not resolved. The CDR3 spans 14 residues. CDR1 is LGHNA and CDR2 is YNFKEQ in the germline V gene. Trimming cost V 4 bases and J 5 bases, with 14 bases left between them. CDR3 loop: CASSLRSIGYGYTF. In nucleotides, the CDR3 is TGTGCCAGCAGCCTCAGGAGCATAGGATATGGCTACACCTTC.

There are many counts of this clonotype. The J gene is TRBJ2-5, the V gene TRBV20-1; TRBD2 matches 10 bases. This CDR3 is built from 14 residues. Germline values: CDR1 DFQATT, CDR2 SNEGSKA (reference sequence). J lost 4 bases, V lost 2 bases, and 4 bases had no gene match. The CDR3 reads CSARLAGVSETQYF. The DNA of the CDR3 is TGCAGTGCTAGACTAGCGGGAGTATCAGAGACCCAGTACTTC.

This clonotype was found many times. The rearrangement joins TRBV20-1 to TRBJ2-1, with a tentative D call TRBD1 (7 bases). The CDR3 is 14 residues long. The germline V gene has CDR1 DFQATT and CDR2 SNEGSKA (reference sequence). V was shortened by 4 bases and J by 10 bases, with 20 bases between the two germline ends. The CDR3 here is CSATRESGGPEQFF. CDR3 coding DNA: TGCAGTGCTACCCGAGAGTCAGGGGGGCCGGAGCAGTTCTTC.

This clonotype has a count of ten or more. The chain employs TRBV7-2 and TRBJ2-3, with no clear D. The CDR3 covers 12 residues. Trimming removed 1 base at V and 5 bases at J, with 4 bases between. CDR1 SGHTA and CDR2 FQGNSA come from the germline V gene. In DNA, the CDR3 is TGTGCCAGCAGCTTAGGAGTAGATACGCAGTATTTT. Translated: CASSLGVDTQYF. Together with reference TRBV7-2 and TRBJ2-3, the CDR3 gives the full variable domain: GAGVSQSPSNKVTEKGKDVELRCDPISGHTALYWYRQSLGQGLEFLIYFQGNSAPDKSGLPSDRFSAERTGGSVSTLTIQRTQQEDSAVYLCASSLGVDTQYFGPGTRLTVL.

As regards this clonotype: One junction end disagrees with the germline gene, perhaps due to a read error. The chain has TRBV12-3 or TRBV12-4 and TRBJ2-7, with D maybe TRBD1 (5 bases). This CDR3 contains 13 residues. CDR3 amino acids: CARSFWGWYEQYF. CDR3 nucleotides: TGTGCCAGAAGTTTTTGGGGCTGGTACGAGCAGTACTTC.

This clonotype was counted ten times or more. CDR3 DNA: TGTGCCAGCAGCTTGGAGGGACAGTGGAAGACCCAGTACTTC. It specifies CASSLEGQWKTQYF. The chain carries TRBV5-5 and TRBJ2-5, with TRBD1 matching over 7 bases. CDR1 is SGHKS, CDR2 YYEKEE, per germline (reference sequence). Trimming took 0 bases from V and 6 from J; bases not matched to a gene: 5. The CDR3 is 14 amino acids. The complete variable domain, with remaining parts taken from reference TRBV5-5 and TRBJ2-5, reads DAGVTQSPTHLIKTRGQQVTLRCSPISGHKSVSWYQQVLGQGPQFIFQYYEKEERGRGNFPDRFSARQFPNYSSELNVNALLLGDSALYLCASSLEGQWKTQYFGPGTRLLVL.

This clonotype was detected many times. This chain uses TRBV29-1 with TRBJ2-7; TRBD2 agrees at 7 bases. V dropped 4 bases and J dropped 2; count of bases not matched to a gene: 2. The germline V gene encodes CDR1 SQVTM and CDR2 ANQGSEA. The CDR3 consists of 12 residues. As DNA, the CDR3 is TGCAGCGTTGGGGGGGGAACCTACGAGCAGTACTTC. It is translated as CSVGGGTYEQYF.

This clonotype was recorded at least ten times. The rearrangement links TRBV29-1 to TRBJ1-5; D is unclear. Trimming shortened V by 4 bases and J by 2 bases, and 9 bases separated the two germline ends. Germline V gene data show CDR1 as SQVTM and CDR2 as ANQGSEA. This CDR3 is 13 amino acids long. The CDR3 sequence: CSVVVNGNQPQHF. The CDR3 coding sequence is TGCAGCGTTGTAGTTAACGGCAATCAGCCCCAGCATTTT.

This clonotype was picked up many times. CDR3 in amino acids: CASSTHVGVNYEQYF. CDR3 nucleotide sequence: TGTGCCAGTAGTACCCACGTGGGGGTTAACTACGAGCAGTACTTC. The chain employs TRBV19 and TRBJ2-7, with D possibly being TRBD1 or TRBD2 (5 bases each). Germline V lookup: CDR1 LNHDA, CDR2 SQIVND (reference sequence). With 4 bases removed from V and 3 bases from J, the gap between germline ends came to 16 bases. There are 15 residues in the CDR3.

This clonotype was observed at least ten times. The rearrangement uses TRBV10-2 and TRBJ2-1, with D unclear. Trimming took 5 bases from V and 10 from J, leaving 12 bases between them. CDR1 is WSHSY, CDR2 SAAADI, per germline. This CDR3 spans 12 amino acids. CDR3 bases: TGCGCCAGCAGTCCCTCCTCTTGGGAGCAGTTCTTC. Protein sequence: CASSPSSWEQFF.

This clonotype has at least ten counts. V and J are TRBV20-1 and TRBJ2-5, with TRBD2 matching over 15 bases. Germline trimming cut 6 bases from V and 4 bases from J; bases unmatched to any gene: 9. The CDR3 runs to 16 residues. The germline CDR1 and CDR2 sequences are DFQATT and SNEGSKA (reference sequence). CDR3: CSARGGLAGGRETQYF. The CDR3 DNA reads TGCAGTGCCAGGGGGGGACTAGCGGGAGGTAGAGAGACCCAGTACTTC.

This clonotype was picked up many times. The chain links TRBV5-1 to TRBJ2-7; D is possibly TRBD2 (5 bases). V was trimmed by 4 bases and J by 5 bases, leaving 13 bases between them. The germline V gene encodes CDR1 SGHRS and CDR2 YFSETQ. The CDR3 contains 13 residues. Here the CDR3 DNA reads TGCGCCAGCAGCGGCCGGGGAGCCCACGAGCAGTACTTC. Translated, it gives CASSGRGAHEQYF.

The chain joins TRBV20-1 to TRBJ1-2; D ambiguous. V was trimmed by 7 bases and J by 2 bases, leaving 14 bases between them. The CDR3 is 13 residues long. Germline V gene lookup returns CDR1 DFQATT and CDR2 SNEGSKA (reference sequence). The CDR3 protein is CSGRQKGNYGYTF. For the CDR3, the DNA is TGCAGTGGTCGACAAAAGGGAAACTATGGCTACACCTTC.

Remarks on this clonotype: This likely comes from a read error, as the CDR3 has no conserved phenylalanine or tryptophan at its end. V and J are TRBV7-6 and TRBJ1-3, with unresolved D. V shed 5 bases and J shed 4 bases, with 15 bases lying between them. The CDR3 has 15 residues. The germline CDR1 and CDR2 sequences are SGHVS and FNYEAQ. The CDR3 region has the DNA TGTGCCAGCAGCGAGTTTACCGTGTTGGGAAACACCATATATAAT. Translation: CASSEFTVLGNTIYN.

This clonotype was counted many times. The genes are TRBV2 and TRBJ2-5; D is perhaps TRBD1 (8 bases). This CDR3 comprises 13 residues. Germline V gene sequence: CDR1 SNHLY, CDR2 FYNNEI. V dropped 10 bases and J dropped 5 bases, with 17 bases sitting between them. The CDR3 reads CATQAGQEETQYF. DNA for the CDR3: TGTGCCACCCAAGCGGGACAGGAGGAGACCCAGTACTTC.

This chain links TRBV12-3 or TRBV12-4 with TRBJ1-2, with 8 positions matching TRBD1. The CDR3 totals 13 residues. Unmatched junction bases numbered 5, after V lost 6 bases and J lost 5 bases. Here the CDR3 DNA reads TGTGCCAGCAGCTACAGGGGGGATTATGGCTACACCTTC. Translated, it gives CASSYRGDYGYTF.

This clonotype has ten or more counts. V gene TRBV7-2 combines with J gene TRBJ2-7; a possible D gene is TRBD1 (6 bases). Looked up from germline, CDR1 is SGHTA and CDR2 is FQGNSA. The CDR3 spans 14 residues. V was clipped by 5 bases and J by 0 bases, with 11 bases between them. CDR3 bases: TGTGCCAGCAGCGCCGACAGGTACTCCTACGAGCAGTACTTC. This gives the protein CASSADRYSYEQYF.

This clonotype appeared many times. The chain employs TRBV18 and TRBJ1-1; no firm D call. V was clipped by 2 bases and J by 11 bases, with 18 bases between them. This CDR3 is built from 14 residues. CDR1 and CDR2 (germline): KGHSH, LQKENI. The CDR3 nucleotides are TGTGCCAGCTCACCAGACACTAACCCCTCTGGGGCTTTCTTT. Its translation: CASSPDTNPSGAFF.

This clonotype appeared many times. The chain employs TRBV7-2 and TRBJ1-1; D is unclear. Germline CDR1 is SGHTA and CDR2 is FQGNSA. CDR3 length: 15 amino acids. V lost 2 bases and J lost 4, with 14 bases in between. The DNA for the CDR3 is TGTGCCAGCAGCTTACCCCCCGAGGGAAGCACTGAAGCTTTCTTT. Protein: CASSLPPEGSTEAFF. Together with reference TRBV7-2 and TRBJ1-1, the CDR3 gives the full variable domain: GAGVSQSPSNKVTEKGKDVELRCDPISGHTALYWYRQSLGQGLEFLIYFQGNSAPDKSGLPSDRFSAERTGGSVSTLTIQRTQQEDSAVYLCASSLPPEGSTEAFFGQGTRLTVV.

This clonotype showed up many times. The V call is TRBV12-3 or TRBV12-4, the J call TRBJ2-1; possibly TRBD2 for D (6 bases). CDR3 length: 15 amino acids. Trimming removed 6 bases from V and 2 bases from J, with 14 bases in between. Written as DNA, the CDR3 is TGTGCCAGCAGCGCGACTAGGACACCCTACAATGAGCAGTTCTTC. Translating gives CASSATRTPYNEQFF.

This clonotype has a count of ten or more. V usage is TRBV12-3 or TRBV12-4 and J usage is TRBJ2-3, with 10 bases matching TRBD2. Losses at the gene ends were 3 bases for V and 1 base for J; bases not matched to a gene: 10. The CDR3 covers 18 residues. For the CDR3, the DNA is TGTGCCAGCAGTTTGGTGAAGCGGGGGGGCAAAGGCACAGATACGCAGTATTTT. Protein: CASSLVKRGGKGTDTQYF.

At least ten counts were recorded for this clonotype. This chain connects TRBV28 to TRBJ2-1; 7 bases line up with TRBD2. CDR3 length: 14 amino acids. V lost 8 bases and J lost 2; bases outside the gene matches: 6. Looked up from germline, CDR1 is MDHEN and CDR2 is SYDVKM. CDR3 nucleotides: TGTGCCAGCGCCCGGGACTACCCCTACAATGAGCAGTTCTTC. Translated: CASARDYPYNEQFF.